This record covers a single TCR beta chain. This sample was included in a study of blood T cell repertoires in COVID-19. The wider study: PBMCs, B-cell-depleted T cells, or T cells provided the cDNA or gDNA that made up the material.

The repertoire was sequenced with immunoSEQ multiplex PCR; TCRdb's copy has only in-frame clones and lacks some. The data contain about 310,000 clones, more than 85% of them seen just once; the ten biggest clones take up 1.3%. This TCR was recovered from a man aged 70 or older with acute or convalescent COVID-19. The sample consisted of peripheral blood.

The CDR3 region is CASSRGSTQYF. CDR3 sequence (DNA): TGTGCCAGCAGTCGGGGGAGCACGCAGTATTTT. The chain uses TRBV12-3 or TRBV12-4 and TRBJ2-3; tentatively, D is TRBD2 (6 bases). Deletions cut 5 bases from V and 9 bases from J, with 9 bases between. The CDR3 extends over 11 amino acids.